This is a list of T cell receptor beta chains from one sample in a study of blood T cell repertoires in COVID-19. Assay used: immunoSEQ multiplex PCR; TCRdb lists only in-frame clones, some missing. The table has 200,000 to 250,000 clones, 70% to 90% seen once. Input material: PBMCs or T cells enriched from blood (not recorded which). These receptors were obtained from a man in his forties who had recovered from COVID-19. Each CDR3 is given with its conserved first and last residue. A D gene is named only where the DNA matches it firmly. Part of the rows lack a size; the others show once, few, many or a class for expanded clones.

CDR3aa: CASSLLAGTYGYTF; CDR3nt: TGTGCCAGCAGCTTACTAGCGGGTACCTATGGCTACACCTTC; d_gene: NA; j_gene: TRBJ1-2; v_gene: TRBV11-1; abundance: many
CDR3aa: CASLGLAVYNEQFF; CDR3nt: TGTGCCTCCCTGGGACTAGCGGTCTACAATGAGCAGTTCTTC; d_gene: TRBD2; j_gene: TRBJ2-1; v_gene: TRBV2; abundance: NA
CDR3aa: CASNYGLAAYNEQFF; CDR3nt: TGTGCCAGCAACTACGGGCTAGCGGCCTACAATGAGCAGTTCTTC; d_gene: TRBD2; j_gene: TRBJ2-1; v_gene: TRBV6-5; abundance: NA
CDR3aa: CASSESIQGSYGYTF; CDR3nt: TGTGCCAGCAGTGAGAGTATACAGGGTTCCTATGGCTACACCTTC; d_gene: NA; j_gene: TRBJ1-2; v_gene: TRBV6-1; abundance: NA
CDR3aa: CATSDFRTGANVLTF; CDR3nt: TGTGCCACCAGTGATTTCAGGACTGGGGCCAACGTCCTGACTTTC; d_gene: NA; j_gene: TRBJ2-6; v_gene: TRBV24-1; abundance: many
CDR3aa: CASSITYNSPLHF; CDR3nt: TGTGCCAGCAGTATAACCTATAATTCACCCCTCCACTTT; d_gene: NA; j_gene: TRBJ1-6; v_gene: TRBV2; abundance: NA
CDR3aa: CASSLVQQETQYF; CDR3nt: TGTGCCAGCAGTTTAGTACAGCAAGAGACCCAGTACTTC; d_gene: NA; j_gene: TRBJ2-5; v_gene: TRBV27; abundance: NA
CDR3aa: CASSLAGRQLINYGYTF; CDR3nt: TGCGCCAGCAGCTTGGCCGGGAGACAGCTAATCAACTATGGCTACACCTTC; d_gene: NA; j_gene: TRBJ1-2; v_gene: TRBV5-1; abundance: NA
CDR3aa: CASSLDGTGTNSPLHF; CDR3nt: TGCGCCAGCAGCTTGGATGGGACAGGGACTAATTCACCCCTCCACTTT; d_gene: TRBD1; j_gene: TRBJ1-6; v_gene: TRBV5-1; abundance: NA
CDR3aa: CASTVGGMNTGELFF; CDR3nt: TGTGCCAGCACCGTGGGGGGAATGAACACCGGGGAGCTGTTTTTT; d_gene: NA; j_gene: TRBJ2-2; v_gene: TRBV11-2; abundance: few
CDR3aa: CASSSGGLVENTEAFF; CDR3nt: TGTGCCAGCAGCTCGGGGGGCCTTGTGGAGAACACTGAAGCTTTCTTT; d_gene: NA; j_gene: TRBJ1-1; v_gene: TRBV7-9; abundance: NA
CDR3aa: CASWTGGGETQYF; CDR3nt: TGTGCCAGCTGGACAGGGGGAGGAGAGACCCAGTACTTC; d_gene: TRBD1; j_gene: TRBJ2-5; v_gene: TRBV12-3/TRBV12-4; abundance: few
CDR3aa: CAWSHYTLKAGEKLFF; CDR3nt: TGTGCCTGGAGTCATTATACGTTAAAGGCGGGTGAAAAACTGTTTTTT; d_gene: NA; j_gene: TRBJ1-4; v_gene: TRBV30; abundance: NA
CDR3aa: CASSTTGGGNYGYTF; CDR3nt: TGTGCCAGTAGTACCACAGGGGGCGGTAACTATGGCTACACCTTC; d_gene: TRBD1; j_gene: TRBJ1-2; v_gene: TRBV19; abundance: NA
CDR3aa: CASSGTGRGNTEAFF; CDR3nt: TGTGCCAGCAGTGGGACAGGGAGGGGGAACACTGAAGCTTTCTTT; d_gene: TRBD1; j_gene: TRBJ1-1; v_gene: TRBV2; abundance: NA